This entry concerns a single T cell receptor beta chain. Each CDR3 protein is one row after TCRdb ran MiXCR on the 5' RACE reads. The table includes around 530,000 distinct CDR3 sequences, approximately 16% detected once. This record belongs to a study of T cells after yellow fever vaccination. The receptor was derived from a man between 18 and 29 years old who received the YFV17D yellow fever vaccine. The sample here was PBMCs, taken more than 4 days after the first yellow fever vaccination.

Written as DNA, the CDR3 is TGTGCCAGCAGTCGTCCCAGGGTTTCCGCTCCCCAGCATTTT. It specifies CASSRPRVSAPQHF. The genes are TRBV6-2 or TRBV6-3 and TRBJ1-5; perhaps TRBD1 as D (5 bases). The length of the CDR3 is 14 residues. Trimming cost V 5 bases and J 10 bases, with 18 bases left between them. Germline V gives CDR1 MNHEY, CDR2 SVGEGT.